This T cell receptor beta chain was recovered during a study of blood T cell repertoires in COVID-19. Methods used by the authors: Researchers report that nucleated cell counts were estimated from reference gene primer amplification. Some clones are missing from TCRdb's copy, which holds only in-frame ones; the method was immunoSEQ multiplex PCR. Clonal size and the V and J genes are those of that table, whereas D and trimming came from the DNA. Of approximately 76,000 clones in the sample, roughly 80% are singletons; the top ten hold roughly 6%. Trimming took 1 base from V and 2 from J; bases not matched to a gene: 2. Germline lookup yields CDR1 SGHTA and CDR2 FQGTGA. The CDR3 totals 15 residues.

Sequenced input: peripheral blood. This clonotype originated in a woman in her sixties or seventies with acute or convalescent COVID-19. The chain links TRBV7-3 to TRBJ2-5; 9 bases are shared with TRBD1. The CDR3 sequence: CASSLMTGGQETQYF. CDR3 coding DNA: TGTGCCAGCAGCTTAATGACAGGGGGACAAGAGACCCAGTACTTC.